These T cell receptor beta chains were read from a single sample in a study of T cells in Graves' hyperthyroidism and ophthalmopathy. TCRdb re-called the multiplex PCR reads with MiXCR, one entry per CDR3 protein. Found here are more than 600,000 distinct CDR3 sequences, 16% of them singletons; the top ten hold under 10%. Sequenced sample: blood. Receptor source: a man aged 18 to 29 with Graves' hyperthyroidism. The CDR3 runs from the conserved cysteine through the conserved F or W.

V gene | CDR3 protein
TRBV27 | CASARGPSYEQYF
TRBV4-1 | CASSRALAGGGEQYF
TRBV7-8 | CASSLQGTSGSWRGSYNEQFF
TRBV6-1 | CAARSNQPQHF
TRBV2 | CASRADSLNTEAFF
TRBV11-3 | CASSHRGPTPTEQAFF
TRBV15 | CATSRDGTGGAFNEQFF
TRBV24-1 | CATAEGNQPQHF
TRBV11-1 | CASSSRGQGKTGELFF
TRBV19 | CASRAGLAGTYEQYF
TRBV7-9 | CASSLLGTNTEAFF
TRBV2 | CASSEGISYEQYF
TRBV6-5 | CASSYFVRVSNQPQHF
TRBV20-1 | CSARPPGRNFYNSPLHF
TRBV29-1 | CSVVTRGANYGYTF
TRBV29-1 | CSFRSSDRVGETQYF
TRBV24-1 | CATSDPTSTDTQYF
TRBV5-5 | CASSLGEGGTGREQFF
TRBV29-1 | CSVEQGSNQPQHF
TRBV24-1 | CATSDLGTSGYNEQFF
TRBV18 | CASSPIAGTYNEQFF
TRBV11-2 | CASSSSFGERETQYF